The present TCR beta chain was sequenced within a study of blood T cells in healthy people across ages. Combining a sample-barcoded 5' primer with a J-beta primer mix, a second PCR ran for roughly 6 to 12 cycles. A single record per CDR3 protein comes from TCRdb applying MiXCR to the 5' RACE reads. This sample yields approximately 1.5 million distinct CDR3 sequences, of which about 45% are seen a single time; roughly 3.7% belongs to the top ten. Germline CDR1 and CDR2: LGHNA and YSLEER. Trimming stripped 1 base from V and 7 bases from J, with 11 bases between. This CDR3 comprises 14 residues. The V and J genes are TRBV4-3 and TRBJ1-5, with no clear D. The TCR comes from a woman under 30 in good health. Sample: blood. CDR3 residues: CASSQGEVGQPQHF. CDR3 bases: TGCGCCAGCAGCCAAGGGGAGGTAGGGCAGCCCCAGCATTTT.